Shown below are 10 T cell receptor beta chains from a single sample sequenced in a study of T cell repertoires in cytomegalovirus infection. One entry per CDR3 protein results from TCRdb running MiXCR on the reads. The sample shows 450,000 to 650,000 distinct CDR3 sequences, roughly 29% of them seen only once. Sequencing was performed on PBMCs. These receptors all come from a human donor in good health (CMV status not recorded). Some clones in this sample may be carry-over from other donors' samples.

The chain carries TRBV20-1 and TRBJ2-5; possibly TRBD2 for D (6 bases). Per the germline V gene, CDR1 is DFQATT and CDR2 is SNEGSKA (reference sequence). V lost 6 bases to trimming and J lost 1 base, with 12 bases between them. This CDR3 has 13 residues. Here the CDR3 reads CSATRTIQETQYF. The CDR3 DNA follows: TGCAGTGCCACCAGGACTATCCAAGAGACCCAGTACTTC.

The rearrangement links TRBV28 to TRBJ1-3; 7 bases align to TRBD1. Germline loops: CDR1 MDHEN, CDR2 SYDVKM. The CDR3 totals 19 residues. V was clipped by 4 bases and J by 0 bases; unmatched bases: 15. CDR3 sequence reads: CASSSRTGASSDSGNTIYF. The CDR3 DNA sequence: TGTGCCAGCAGTTCCAGGACAGGAGCCTCCTCCGACTCTGGAAACACCATATATTTT.

Only a few counts were recorded for this clonotype. The chain links TRBV7-9 to TRBJ1-4, with D hard to call. The V and J ends lost 5 bases and 8 bases respectively, with 18 bases between them. Germline V lookup: CDR1 SEHNR, CDR2 FQNEAQ (reference sequence). The CDR3 extends over 15 amino acids. As DNA, the CDR3 is TGTGCCAGCAGCCCCCCCATCGGTCCGGACGAAAAACTGTTTTTT. It encodes CASSPPIGPDEKLFF.

This rearrangement joins TRBV12-3 or TRBV12-4 to TRBJ2-6; D not resolved. V lost 1 base, J lost 0 bases, and 7 bases lay in between. This CDR3 is built from 16 residues. This CDR3 is CASSLGTFSGANVLTF. CDR3 sequence (DNA): TGTGCCAGCAGTTTAGGTACATTCTCTGGGGCCAACGTCCTGACTTTC.

The sample holds a few counts of this clonotype. V usage is TRBV7-2 and J usage is TRBJ2-3; either TRBD1 or TRBD2 may fit D (5 bases each). V was clipped by 5 bases and J by 4 bases, with 19 bases between them. The CDR3 spans 16 residues. In germline, CDR1 is SGHTA, CDR2 FQGNSA. The CDR3 DNA reads as TGTGCCAGCAGCCAGACGACGGACCGGGGCGCAGATACGCAGTATTTT. Translated: CASSQTTDRGADTQYF.

This clonotype has just a few counts. The V call is TRBV20-1, the J call TRBJ2-3; TRBD2 aligns across 9 bases. Germline CDR1 is DFQATT and CDR2 is SNEGSKA (reference sequence). The CDR3 extends over 17 amino acids. The J segment lost 0 bases and the V segment lost 0 bases, leaving 7 bases of the junction unmatched. The CDR3, as DNA: TGCAGTGCTAGAGACCTCCTAGCGGGGACTAGCACAGATACGCAGTATTTT. Translating it yields CSARDLLAGTSTDTQYF.

The chain is built from TRBV7-9 and TRBJ2-1, with 7 nucleotides matching TRBD1. Germline V gives CDR1 SEHNR, CDR2 FQNEAQ (reference sequence). This CDR3 spans 15 amino acids. V lost 5 bases to trimming and J lost 3 bases; unmatched junction nucleotides: 7. The CDR3 DNA is TGTGCCAGCAGCCTACCACGACAGGGCTACAATGAGCAGTTCTTC. Translation gives CASSLPRQGYNEQFF.

The chain joins TRBV20-1 to TRBJ2-1; 10 nucleotides align to TRBD2. Germline CDR1 reads DFQATT; CDR2 reads SNEGSKA (reference sequence). The CDR3 runs 15 residues. V lost 5 bases, J lost 6 bases, and 10 bases stayed unmatched. CDR3 in amino acids: CSAPPRAGGFNEQFF. CDR3 DNA sequence: TGCAGTGCTCCCCCGAGAGCGGGAGGGTTCAATGAGCAGTTCTTC.

The chain recombines TRBV5-4 with TRBJ1-6; D perhaps matches TRBD1 (6 bases). Trimming shortened V by 0 bases and J by 10 bases, and 14 bases separated the two germline ends. The CDR3 covers 15 residues. The germline gives CDR1 SGHNT, CDR2 YYREEE (reference sequence). The DNA of the CDR3 is TGTGCCAGCAGCTTGGGAGGGGGGCTTCGGTCACCCCTCCACTTT. Translated: CASSLGGGLRSPLHF.

This clonotype came up many times. V is TRBV11-3 and J is TRBJ1-5; possible D gene TRBD1, 6 bases. CDR1 is SGHNT, CDR2 YENEEA, per germline. V gave up 4 bases and J gave up 6 bases, with 10 bases separating them. The CDR3 consists of 13 residues. Here the CDR3 reads CASSYRDGQPQHF. The CDR3 DNA sequence: TGTGCCAGCAGCTACAGGGACGGTCAGCCCCAGCATTTT.